Described below is a single TCR beta chain sequence and its context. Method: immunoSEQ multiplex PCR; TCRdb's copy keeps in-frame clones and lacks some. This sample has roughly 510,000 clones; roughly 87% occur once, and the top ten carry around 13%. The data stem from a study of Ad26.COV2.S vaccination and SARS-CoV-2 variants. On the study more broadly: Into the muscle, Ad26.COV2.S was dosed once or twice, 56 days apart.

Treatment of the sample: some 19 received Ad26.COV2.S at low or high dose, single or two shots; about five received placebo; per-sample allocation not given. Samples analyzed were those drawn on day 63 after the first vaccine or placebo injection. Source: peripheral blood, taken in a trial of Ad26.COV2.S vaccine versus placebo. The receptor was derived from a person aged 18-60 years who received the Ad26.COV2.S COVID-19 vaccine or a placebo.

CDR3 in DNA: TGTGCCAGCAGTTACCCTACCGGACAGGGAGGTGACGAGCAGTACTTC. This translates into CASSYPTGQGGDEQYF. The chain has TRBV6-6 and TRBJ2-7; TRBD1 agrees at 8 bases. The J segment lost 5 bases and the V segment lost 2 bases, leaving 11 bases of the junction unmatched. CDR1 MNHNY and CDR2 SVGAGI come from the germline V gene (reference sequence). The CDR3 has 16 residues.